These T cell receptor beta chains were read from a single sample in a study of T cell responses to AZD1222 COVID-19 vaccine. Some clones are missing from TCRdb's copy, which holds only in-frame ones; the method was immunoSEQ multiplex PCR. The sample lists 80,000 or so clones, 70% to 90% occurring once. Sequencing was performed on peripheral blood, taken 28 days after the second AZD1222 dose. These receptors originate from an adult who received the AZD1222 COVID-19 vaccine. CDR3s include the opening cysteine and the closing phenylalanine or tryptophan. A D gene is named only where the DNA matches it firmly. Clone size is shown for a subset of rows, as once, few, many or a class of expanded clone.

d_gene: TRBD2
abundance: once
j_gene: TRBJ2-2
v_gene: TRBV27
CDR3nt: TGTGCCAGCAGCTACCCTAGCGGGGGGGCCCGGGAGCTGTTTTTT
CDR3aa: CASSYPSGGARELFF

d_gene: NA
abundance: many
j_gene: TRBJ1-4
v_gene: TRBV27
CDR3nt: TGTGCCAGCAGTTTATACCCAGGGAAAGAAAAACTGTTTTTT
CDR3aa: CASSLYPGKEKLFF

d_gene: NA
abundance: once
j_gene: TRBJ2-3
v_gene: TRBV7-9
CDR3nt: TGTGCCAGCAGCTTAGAAGGTCAGGTGACAGATACGCAGTATTTT
CDR3aa: CASSLEGQVTDTQYF

d_gene: TRBD2
abundance: NA
j_gene: TRBJ2-5
v_gene: TRBV19
CDR3nt: TGTGCCACCGCACTAGCGGTAGCGGAGACCCAGTACTTC
CDR3aa: CATALAVAETQYF

d_gene: TRBD2
abundance: NA
j_gene: TRBJ2-5
v_gene: TRBV5-6
CDR3nt: TGTGCCAGCAGCTCGACCTTTGTAGCGGGAGATTTGAAGACCCAGTACTTC
CDR3aa: CASSSTFVAGDLKTQYF

d_gene: NA
abundance: NA
j_gene: TRBJ2-7
v_gene: TRBV5-6
CDR3nt: TGTGCCAGCAGCTTGGAACGGGTAAGCTCCTACGAGCAGTACTTC
CDR3aa: CASSLERVSSYEQYF

d_gene: TRBD2
abundance: NA
j_gene: TRBJ2-5
v_gene: TRBV6-2/TRBV6-3
CDR3nt: TGTGCCAGCAGTTCCTTTAGCGGGGGGTACCAAGAGACCCAGTACTTC
CDR3aa: CASSSFSGGYQETQYF

d_gene: NA
abundance: NA
j_gene: TRBJ2-1
v_gene: TRBV6-5
CDR3nt: TGTGCCAGCAGTTTACTACAGGGCGAGCAGTTCTTC
CDR3aa: CASSLLQGEQFF

d_gene: NA
abundance: NA
j_gene: TRBJ2-7
v_gene: TRBV5-1
CDR3nt: TGCGCCAGCAGCTTGGAGGGTCTGTCGGGGGAGCAGTACTTC
CDR3aa: CASSLEGLSGEQYF

d_gene: NA
abundance: NA
j_gene: TRBJ2-2
v_gene: TRBV7-2
CDR3nt: TGTGCCAGCAGCTTAGATTCTGGGAACACCGGGGAGCTGTTTTTT
CDR3aa: CASSLDSGNTGELFF

d_gene: NA
abundance: NA
j_gene: TRBJ2-7
v_gene: TRBV19
CDR3nt: TGTGCCAGTAGTATAGCCTTGGACAGTAGCTACGAGCAGTACTTC
CDR3aa: CASSIALDSSYEQYF

d_gene: TRBD2
abundance: NA
j_gene: TRBJ2-1
v_gene: TRBV27
CDR3nt: TGTGCCAGCAGTTCGCTAGCGGGGGGTAACAATGAGCAGTTCTTC
CDR3aa: CASSSLAGGNNEQFF

d_gene: NA
abundance: few
j_gene: TRBJ1-1
v_gene: TRBV6-6
CDR3nt: TGTGCCAGCAGTCGGGACCGCGATGAAGCTTTCTTT
CDR3aa: CASSRDRDEAFF

d_gene: TRBD1
abundance: NA
j_gene: TRBJ1-1
v_gene: TRBV5-1
CDR3nt: TGCGCCAGCAGCTCCCAGACAGGGGGAGGCACTGAAGCTTTCTTT
CDR3aa: CASSSQTGGGTEAFF

d_gene: NA
abundance: once
j_gene: TRBJ1-2
v_gene: TRBV3-1/TRBV3-2
CDR3nt: TGTGCCAGCAGCCAATATAGCCAAGTTGTACGGGATGGCTACACCTTC
CDR3aa: CASSQYSQVVRDGYTF